This T cell receptor beta chain was observed in a study of Ad26.COV2.S vaccination and SARS-CoV-2 variants. Study overall: Within the COV1001 Ad26.COV2.S trial arm, the donor was enrolled.

The treatment: roughly 20 received Ad26.COV2.S at low or high dose, single or two shots; roughly 5 received placebo; per-sample allocation not given. Collection of the samples took place on day 63 after the first injection of vaccine or placebo. Unmatched junction bases numbered 4, after V lost 2 bases and J lost 3 bases. The CDR3 is 15 residues long. Per the germline V gene, CDR1 is SGHDT and CDR2 is YYEEEE. Profiling relied on immunoSEQ multiplex PCR, and the TCRdb table lists in-frame clones only, not all of them. Here the sample spans approximately 340,000 clones, more than 75% being singletons. Points on this clone: Its antigen is undetermined.

Study outcomes and limitations: The TCR breadth and depth analyses may have produced an underestimate of total T cell responses.

The sequence derives from a person aged 18-65 years who received the Ad26.COV2.S COVID-19 vaccine or a placebo. The source material was peripheral blood, sampled in a trial of Ad26.COV2.S vaccine versus placebo. The chain couples TRBV5-6 to TRBJ2-1, with 8 bases aligning to TRBD2. CDR3 amino acids: CASSLRRGDYNEQFF. The CDR3 DNA is TGTGCCAGCAGCTTAAGGCGGGGGGACTACAATGAGCAGTTCTTC.